This TCR beta chain originates from a study of PD-1 blockade in classical Hodgkin lymphoma (dated by TCRdb to the early 2020s). Study-level background: Nivolumab dosing was 3 mg/kg intravenously every 2 weeks, continuing until either disease progression or unacceptable toxicity. A peripheral blood immune signature of response to PD-1 blockade in classical Hodgkin lymphoma was defined using TCR beta sequencing and CyTOF.

Read against the paper, the sample's time point label means: cycle 1 day 1 (C1D1), immediately before nivolumab initiation. Every trial patient had relapsed after autologous stem cell transplantation, and cohorts A, B and C differed in prior brentuximab vedotin exposure. A total of over 55 patients with relapsed/refractory classical Hodgkin lymphoma made up the trial cohort, and each patient's best overall response was complete response, partial response or progressive disease. Trial patients were treated with single-agent nivolumab in the multi-cohort phase II CheckMate 205 trial. An independent review committee assessed best overall response by applying the 2007 International Working Group response criteria. Trial PBMCs were obtained immediately prior to nivolumab initiation (C1D1) and on therapy at cycle 2 day 1 and cycle 4 day 1. Peripheral blood was collected in 8 mL Vacutainer Cell Preparation Tubes, from which PBMCs were isolated by centrifugation and then cryopreserved.

Regarding this clone: The antigen it binds to is not known. No much larger clone exists at a distance of one base, and base qualities are not known.

The Qiagen DNeasy kit was used to extract genomic DNA from unsorted PBMCs and from the negatively selected CD4+ and CD8+ fractions. Amplification of TCR beta CDR3 regions was done by immunoSEQ multiplex PCR with primers that anneal to V and J segments. A synthetic immune receptor repertoire was used to minimize amplification bias, and remaining bias was computationally removed after sequencing. From the authors' description of their analysis: Custom Python scripts were used to quantify repertoire diversity as the Shannon entropy index. Unsorted, CD4+ and CD8+ repertoires were analyzed separately, except in combined analyses where CD4+ and CD8+ sequences were merged in silico. Clonal expansion was defined as at least a 2-fold frequency increase after treatment relative to C1D1, with a pseudocount of 0.5 for undetected baseline clones. Singleton clones were defined as clones with 0 or 1 copy at C1D1, and non-singleton clones were defined as clones with 2 or more copies. Clones expanded in unsorted samples were annotated as CD4+, CD8+ or unknown by matching protein sequences in sorted samples from the same patient. Diversity changes from C1D1 to C4D1 were tested in paired samples using Wilcoxon tests. What TCRdb holds here is the immuneACCESS table cut down to in-frame rearrangements. Part of the clones is not present; checked against another copy, under half of the missing clones reflect an unresolved V gene, and the others are unexplained. V and J calls and clone size are those listed in that table; D and trimming were worked out from the DNA. This sample holds 30,000 to 45,000 clones; about 87% were observed only once. 8.5% to 10% of the sample is held by the ten biggest clonotypes.

Unmatched junction bases come to 11, with V trimmed by 3 bases and J by 5 bases. From the cysteine through the phenylalanine, the CDR3 covers 17 amino acids. The read is trimmed to its CDR3 DNA, 51 bases read in frame from base 1. The full study reports these points: Newly diagnosed patients were reported to have lower baseline TCR diversity than healthy donors, and relapsed/refractory patients were reported to have lower baseline TCR diversity still. Lower diversity was observed in patients in whom nivolumab was started less than 1 year after ASCT, and these patients were excluded from later analyses so that confounding by immune reconstitution would be avoided. Trial patients achieving complete response had baseline diversity similar to newly diagnosed patients, whereas partial responders and progressors had significantly lower diversity. By C4D1, a significant rise was seen in CD4+ TCR diversity but not in CD8+ TCR diversity (p=0.0027 vs p=0.16), and the rise was most apparent among complete responders (p=0.02). The study was restricted to a single clinical trial cohort, and the causes of repertoire differences, possibly disease activity or prior therapy, were left undefined.

This sequence originates from a human donor with classical Hodgkin lymphoma. This sample comprised peripheral blood mononuclear cells (PBMCs), obtained at baseline. The chain employs TRBV23-1 and TRBJ2-1, with TRBD1 identical over 9 junction bases. TRBV23-1 is flagged as an ORF with uncertain function. The CDR3 sequence is CASSHFRRTGANNEQFF. The nucleotide sequence is TGCGCCAGCAGTCACTTCCGACGGACAGGGGCCAACAATGAGCAGTTCTTC.